This T cell receptor beta chain came from a study of cytomegalovirus exposure and HLA in healthy donors. The overall study: From HLA-typed donors, an early data release held roughly 89 million unique TCRs. Study observations and caveats: Cytomegalovirus status was reportedly diagnosed by the classifier with high sensitivity and specificity. Some segments of the V type, notably TRBV6-2 and TRBV6-3, were excluded as indistinguishable.

V was shortened by 6 bases and J by 2 bases, with 13 bases between the two germline ends. This CDR3 has 14 residues. Germline-derived CDR1 and CDR2 are SEHNR and FQNEAQ (reference sequence). The PCR contained 60 Vbeta and 13 Jbeta primers. Original analysis: Later, some 79 million unique TCR beta chains were counted in an analysis, and 10 million to 12 million of them were shared. The repertoire was sequenced with immunoSEQ multiplex PCR; TCRdb's copy has only in-frame clones and lacks some. The V and J calls and the clone size are those of that table, but D and trimming were determined from the DNA. The sample lists 99,000 or so clones, approximately 76% occurring once. Only a few counts were recorded for this clone. The antigen is not known.

Sequencing used PBMCs. The origin of this receptor is a woman under 30 in good health and CMV-seropositive. The rearrangement links TRBV7-9 to TRBJ1-1, with D perhaps matching TRBD1 (5 bases). The CDR3 spells CASRPRQPNTEAFF. DNA of the CDR3: TGTGCCAGCAGACCGAGACAGCCCAACACTGAAGCTTTCTTT.